A selection of T cell receptor beta chains follows, all from one sample in a study of technical replicates of blood from a handful of donors. TCRdb keeps only in-frame clones here, not all; method: immunoSEQ multiplex PCR. This sample has 60,000 to 90,000 clones; more than 85% occur once, and the top ten carry more than 0.2%. The sample was T cells isolated from PBMCs. Receptors were obtained from a human donor in good health. The CDR3 runs from the conserved cysteine through the conserved F or W. D genes are given only for firm matches. Clone size is shown for a subset of rows, as once, few, many or a class of expanded clone.

clone_size d_call j_call v_call cdr3_nt cdr3_aa
NA TRBD1 TRBJ1-5 TRBV15 TGTGCCACCAGCACTACAGGAGGGCAGGGGGGTTATAGCAATCAGCCCCAGCATTTT CATSTTGGQGGYSNQPQHF
NA TRBD2 TRBJ2-1 TRBV7-9 TGTGCCAGCAGCTTAGGACTAGCGGGTGACAATGAGCAGTTCTTC CASSLGLAGDNEQFF
NA TRBD1 TRBJ2-2 TRBV2 TGTGCCAGCACAGTTATGGCAGGGGGCGACGTTAGGGCCTACACCGGGGAGCTGTTTTTT CASTVMAGGDVRAYTGELFF
NA NA TRBJ2-7 TRBV20-1 TGCAGTGGCAGGGTTAGGTACGAGCAGTACTTC CSGRVRYEQYF
NA TRBD1 TRBJ1-3 TRBV5-1 TGCGCCAGCAGCAGATTCAGGGGGGCTGGAAACACCATATATTTT CASSRFRGAGNTIYF
NA NA TRBJ1-2 TRBV15 TGTGCCACCAGCAGATTCGAGGGGGTAGGTGAGTATGGCTACACCTTC CATSRFEGVGEYGYTF
NA TRBD1 TRBJ1-1 TRBV9 TGTGCCAGCAGCGCACAACAGGGGGCAACTGAAGCTTTCTTT CASSAQQGATEAFF
NA NA TRBJ1-2 TRBV5-1 TGCGCCAGCAGCTTGGACCAGGGAGGCGCCGATGGCTACACCTTC CASSLDQGGADGYTF
once TRBD1 TRBJ1-2 TRBV29-1 TGCAGCGTTTCCCCCCGGACAGGGGAGGGCTACACCTTC CSVSPRTGEGYTF
NA NA TRBJ2-7 TRBV11-3 TGTGCCAGCAGCTCGCACCCGGGAGAGCAGTACTTC CASSSHPGEQYF
once TRBD2 TRBJ2-3 TRBV5-5 TGTGCCAGCACCCGGGGGGAAGATACGCAGTATTTT CASTRGEDTQYF
NA TRBD2 TRBJ2-5 TRBV23-1 TGCGCCAGCAGTCAATTACTCCCCCCGGGGGGGCGTGGGGAAGAGACCCAGTACTTC CASSQLLPPGGRGEETQYF
NA NA TRBJ1-1 TRBV5-1 TGCGCCAGCAGCCCAAGCGACCGGGTGGTGAGTGAAGCTTTCTTT CASSPSDRVVSEAFF
NA NA TRBJ1-1 TRBV19 TGTGCCAGTACTGACAGGTTAGTTTCTGAAGCTTTCTTT CASTDRLVSEAFF
NA TRBD1 TRBJ2-7 TRBV11-3 TGTGCCAGCAGCAGGACAGGGGGCTCCGAGCAGTACTTC CASSRTGGSEQYF
NA TRBD2 TRBJ2-1 TRBV2 TGTGCCAGCAGTGATCTTTGGGCGGGAGTTTCCGGTGAGCAGTTCTTC CASSDLWAGVSGEQFF
NA TRBD1 TRBJ2-7 TRBV2 TGTGCCAGCAGTAGAGGAACAGGGGGCTGGAACGAGCAGTACTTC CASSRGTGGWNEQYF
NA TRBD2 TRBJ2-3 TRBV5-1 TGCGCCAGCAGCTATGGGACTAGCGGCGATACGCAGTATTTT CASSYGTSGDTQYF
once TRBD1 TRBJ1-1 TRBV18 TGTGCCAGCTCACGTACGGGACAGATCTCGTTGAACACTGAAGCTTTCTTT CASSRTGQISLNTEAFF
NA TRBD1 TRBJ1-1 TRBV7-9 TGTGCCAGCAGCTCGTCTATTCACGGGACAGGGAGGTCTTTCTTT CASSSSIHGTGRSFF
NA TRBD1 TRBJ2-2 TRBV6-4 TGTGCCAGCAGTGACAAAGGACAGGGTGGAGACACCGGGGAGCTGTTTTTT CASSDKGQGGDTGELFF
NA TRBD2 TRBJ2-7 TRBV2 TGTGCCAGCGCCCGGACTAGCGGCTACGAGCAGTACTTC CASARTSGYEQYF
NA NA TRBJ1-3 TRBV7-9 TGTGCCAGCAGCTTAGGAGGGGGACCTGGAAACACCATATATTTT CASSLGGGPGNTIYF
once TRBD1 TRBJ2-7 TRBV28 TGTGCCAGCACCCGGGACAGCTCCTACGAGCAGTACTTC CASTRDSSYEQYF
NA TRBD1 TRBJ2-3 TRBV4-1 TGCGCCAGCAGCCATGCCCCCGGGACAGGATACACAGATACGCAGTATTTT CASSHAPGTGYTDTQYF
NA TRBD2 TRBJ2-7 TRBV7-9 TGTGCCAGCAGCCGGGGGGGGACTAGCGGGAGAGGGCAGTACTTC CASSRGGTSGRGQYF
NA NA TRBJ2-7 TRBV7-9 TGTGCCAGCAGCTTATTGGGGGGATCTATGACGGGACCAAGAGGGGAGCAGTACTTC CASSLLGGSMTGPRGEQYF
NA TRBD1 TRBJ1-6 TRBV5-5 TGTGCCAGCAGCTTGGTGGATTCCCCAGGGGGCGCATCACCCCTCCACTTT CASSLVDSPGGASPLHF
NA NA TRBJ2-3 TRBV5-1 TGCGCCAGCAGCTCCGGGACTCGAGGGATCAGCACAGATACGCAGTATTTT CASSSGTRGISTDTQYF
NA TRBD2 TRBJ2-7 TRBV11-2 TGTGCCAGCAGCCACCGGGGGGACGAGCAGTACTTC CASSHRGDEQYF
NA NA TRBJ2-7 TRBV2 TGTGCCAGCAGTAAGACAGGAAGTCTGGAGCAGTACTTC CASSKTGSLEQYF
NA NA TRBJ2-7 TRBV30 TGTGCCCGGAGCAGGGGGGCGACATCCCCAAATACATGGGGGTCCTACGAGCAGTACTTC CARSRGATSPNTWGSYEQYF
once NA TRBJ1-5 TRBV12-5 TGTGCTAGTGGTTTAGTCAGTTTTTATAGCAATCAGCCCCAGCATTTT CASGLVSFYSNQPQHF
NA TRBD1 TRBJ1-5 TRBV7-8 TGTGCCAGCAGCCGACAGGGAAATCAGCCCCAGCATTTT CASSRQGNQPQHF
NA NA TRBJ1-2 TRBV6-1 TGTGCCAGCAGTCTCCTCACAAGGGTAGGGGACTACACCTTC CASSLLTRVGDYTF
NA NA TRBJ2-7 TRBV7-2 TGTGCCAGCAGCTCCCAGGGCAGGGAACCCTACGAGCAGTACTTC CASSSQGREPYEQYF
NA TRBD1 TRBJ1-2 TRBV28 TGTGCCAGCAGTTCCGGACAGGGTTACTATGGCTACACCTTC CASSSGQGYYGYTF
NA TRBD1 TRBJ2-1 TRBV6-5 TGTGCCAGCAGTTATTACAGGGGCGCCTTCTTC CASSYYRGAFF
NA TRBD1 TRBJ1-5 TRBV28 TGTGCCAGCAGTTTAACGGGACAGGGAATTCAGCCCCAGCATTTT CASSLTGQGIQPQHF
once NA TRBJ2-7 TRBV5-4 TGTGCCAGCAGCTTGGCGCGCGAGCAGTACTTC CASSLAREQYF
NA NA TRBJ1-2 TRBV4-1 TGCGCCAGCAGCCAAACCCAGGGTAATACGAGGGGCTACACCTTC CASSQTQGNTRGYTF
NA NA TRBJ1-1 TRBV7-9 TGTGCCAGCAGCCCGCGGTTAGGGCAGGGTACTGAAGCTTTCTTT CASSPRLGQGTEAFF
NA NA TRBJ1-5 TRBV5-6 TGTGCCAGCAGCCAAACAGGATTCAATCAGCCCCAGCATTTT CASSQTGFNQPQHF
NA NA TRBJ1-2 TRBV5-1 TGCGCCAGCAGCCCCTCGATTAGGGCAGGGACTAACTATGGCTACACCTTC CASSPSIRAGTNYGYTF
NA NA TRBJ2-2 TRBV19 TGTGCCAGTAGTGAACGCCTCCACAGGGCGCGGGAGCTGTTTTTT CASSERLHRARELFF
NA TRBD1 TRBJ2-7 TRBV15 TGTGCCACCAGCAGTTCTCAGGACAGGGCGTACTACGAGCAGTACTTC CATSSSQDRAYYEQYF
NA NA TRBJ2-2 TRBV9 TGTGCCAGCAGCGCGGGGACAACCGGGGAGCTGTTTTTT CASSAGTTGELFF